The 17 T cell receptor beta chains listed next were all sequenced from one sample in a study of cytomegalovirus exposure and HLA in healthy donors. TCRdb's table, derived via immunoSEQ multiplex PCR, lists solely in-frame clones and lacks some. The table shows some 240,000 clones, with about 86% occurring only once. Sequenced: PBMCs. The receptor set was obtained from a woman aged 25 to 39 in good health and CMV-seropositive.

The V and J genes are TRBV5-1 and TRBJ2-3; D is undetermined. From germline, CDR1 is SGHRS and CDR2 YFSETQ. Deletions cut 5 bases from V and 0 bases from J, with 10 bases between. The CDR3 extends over 14 amino acids. CDR3 in DNA: TGCGCCAGCAGGGAGTATCTTAGCACAGATACGCAGTATTTT. It yields the protein CASREYLSTDTQYF.

This chain joins TRBV2 and TRBJ2-5; D is ambiguous. V lost 5 bases to trimming and J lost 7 bases, with 29 bases between them. The CDR3 is 18 residues long. Per germline, CDR1 SNHLY and CDR2 FYNNEI. As DNA, the CDR3 is TGTGCCAGCAGTTACTCCACGACGCGTACAGCCCCGATGGGGACCCAGTACTTC. Its translation is CASSYSTTRTAPMGTQYF. The full variable domain, in which reference TRBV2 and TRBJ2-5 provide the parts outside the CDR3, is EPEVTQTPSHQVTQMGQEVILRCVPISNHLYFYWYRQILGQKVEFLVSFYNNEISEKSEIFDDQFSVERPDGSNFTLKIRSTKLEDSAMYFCASSYSTTRTAPMGTQYFGPGTRLLVL.

The chain employs TRBV10-3 and TRBJ1-1; 11 bases align to TRBD1. This CDR3 contains 18 residues. CDR1 ENHRY and CDR2 SYGVKD come from the germline V gene. Germline trimming cut 2 bases from V and 4 bases from J; bases unmatched to any gene: 12. The CDR3, as DNA: TGTGCCATCAGTGAGGGTTATGGGACAGGGGGACTAGGCACTGAAGCTTTCTTT. Its protein product is CAISEGYGTGGLGTEAFF.

This clone has only a few counts. The rearrangement uses TRBV5-1 and TRBJ2-5, with D unclear. V dropped 0 bases and J dropped 5 bases, with 14 bases sitting between them. The CDR3 has 15 residues. Germline CDR1 SGHRS, CDR2 YFSETQ. CDR3 loop: CASSLAAGPVETQYF. CDR3 in DNA: TGCGCCAGCAGCTTGGCGGCAGGTCCTGTGGAGACCCAGTACTTC.

The V call is TRBV27, the J call TRBJ2-1, with D possibly being TRBD2 (6 bases). The CDR3 has 13 residues. Germline values: CDR1 MNHEY, CDR2 SMNVEV (reference sequence). The V gene lost 0 bases and the J gene lost 8 bases, with 8 bases spanning the gap. CDR3 bases: TGTGCCAGCAGTTTATCGGGGGGACATGAGCAGTTCTTC. Protein sequence: CASSLSGGHEQFF.

The chain joins TRBV28 to TRBJ1-1; D is ambiguous. This CDR3 has 15 residues. V dropped 8 bases and J dropped 0 bases, with 16 bases sitting between them. Germline CDR1 MDHEN, CDR2 SYDVKM. CDR3 bases: TGTGCCAGCGCCTACAGATCCGACCTGAACACTGAAGCTTTCTTT. Encoded protein: CASAYRSDLNTEAFF.

V usage is TRBV2 and J usage is TRBJ1-5; D remains unclear. Germline V gives CDR1 SNHLY, CDR2 FYNNEI. Trimming stripped 4 bases from V and 0 bases from J, with 13 bases between. This CDR3 is built from 16 residues. In nucleotides, the CDR3 is TGTGCCAGCAGTGGAAAGTTCGGACTTAGCAATCAGCCCCAGCATTTT. Its translation is CASSGKFGLSNQPQHF.

The chain links TRBV4-1 to TRBJ2-7; 7 positions match TRBD2. The CDR3 extends over 15 amino acids. CDR1 is MGHRA and CDR2 is YSYEKL in the germline V gene. With V trimmed by 0 bases and J by 3 bases, 5 bases remained unmatched. In DNA, the CDR3 is TGCGCCAGCAGCCAAGATCGCGGGAGTGTCTACGAGCAGTACTTC. Translating it yields CASSQDRGSVYEQYF.

This clone was counted once. The rearrangement joins TRBV6-1 to TRBJ1-5; tentative D call: TRBD1 (6 bases). This CDR3 region has 14 residues. Trimming stripped 6 bases from V and 1 base from J, with 10 bases between. Germline V gene lookup returns CDR1 MNHNS and CDR2 SASEGT. The CDR3 spells CASRDTGSNQPQHF. The CDR3 DNA sequence: TGTGCCAGCAGGGATACAGGGAGCAATCAGCCCCAGCATTTT.

The V call is TRBV2, the J call TRBJ2-7; TRBD2 is a possible D gene (5 bases). The V and J ends lost 2 bases and 2 bases respectively, with 13 bases between them. The germline V gene has CDR1 SNHLY and CDR2 FYNNEI. The CDR3 spans 15 residues. Here the CDR3 reads CASSEFPDGAYEQYF. The CDR3 region has the DNA TGTGCCAGCAGTGAATTCCCCGACGGGGCCTACGAGCAGTACTTC.

The chain employs TRBV7-9 and TRBJ2-5; 7 bases line up with TRBD2. Germline V CDR1 and CDR2: SEHNR, FQNEAQ (reference sequence). The CDR3 loop spans 15 amino acids. V dropped 3 bases and J dropped 5; count of bases not matched to a gene: 9. CDR3 amino acids: CASSLAGAGYETQYF. In DNA form, the CDR3 reads TGTGCCAGCAGCTTGGCGGGAGCGGGCTACGAGACCCAGTACTTC.

The CDR3 spells CASSLQATVLFF. CDR3 sequence (DNA): TGTGCCAGCAGCTTACAGGCGACAGTTCTGTTTTTT. The chain has TRBV7-9 and TRBJ1-4; weak D call: TRBD1 (5 bases). This CDR3 region has 12 residues. CDR1 and CDR2 from the germline V gene are SEHNR and FQNEAQ (reference sequence). V lost 2 bases to trimming and J lost 14 bases, with 12 bases between them.

The chain employs TRBV30 and TRBJ2-5; 8 bases agree with TRBD2. The J segment lost 1 base and the V segment lost 0 bases, leaving 4 bases of the junction unmatched. The CDR3 extends over 15 amino acids. CDR1 and CDR2 (germline): GTSNPN, SVGIG (reference sequence). The CDR3 is CAWSVFGRGQETQYF. The CDR3 DNA is TGTGCCTGGAGTGTATTCGGGAGGGGCCAAGAGACCCAGTACTTC.

The chain carries TRBV11-2 and TRBJ1-1; a weak D match, TRBD1 (6 bases). Germline CDR1 SGHAT, CDR2 FQNNGV. Trimming took 1 base from V and 3 from J, leaving 12 bases between them. The CDR3 is 15 residues long. The CDR3 nucleotides read TGTGCCAGCAGCTTAGGGGGGCCCTACTACACTGAAGCTTTCTTT. Protein: CASSLGGPYYTEAFF. Looking up the rest from reference TRBV11-2 and TRBJ1-1 gives the full variable domain: EAGVAQSPRYKIIEKRQSVAFWCNPISGHATLYWYQQILGQGPKLLIQFQNNGVVDDSQLPKDRFSAERLKGVDSTLKIQPAKLEDSAVYLCASSLGGPYYTEAFFGQGTRLTVV.

V and J are TRBV28 and TRBJ2-2; 10 bases agree with TRBD2. V trimming: 2 bases; J trimming: 4 bases; junction bases outside the gene matches: 4. This CDR3 contains 16 residues. Germline CDR1 reads MDHEN; CDR2 reads SYDVKM. The CDR3 sequence is CASSLPSGRPTGELFF. CDR3 bases: TGTGCCAGCAGTTTACCTAGCGGGAGACCCACCGGGGAGCTGTTTTTT. Using reference TRBV28 and TRBJ2-2 for the parts outside the CDR3, the full variable domain is DVKVTQSSRYLVKRTGEKVFLECVQDMDHENMFWYRQDPGLGLRLIYFSYDVKMKEKGDIPEGYSVSREKKERFSLILESASTNQTSMYLCASSLPSGRPTGELFFGEGSRLTVL.

This clone was counted a few times. The rearrangement links TRBV6-4 to TRBJ1-1, with unresolved D. This CDR3 contains 15 residues. Germline values: CDR1 MRHNA, CDR2 SNTAGT. Between the trimmed V and J ends, which lost 0 bases and 6 bases, there was a span of 14 bases. This chain's CDR3 is CASSDSNRNVAEAFF. The CDR3 region has the DNA TGTGCCAGCAGTGACTCCAACAGAAACGTCGCTGAAGCTTTCTTT.

This rearrangement joins TRBV7-2 to TRBJ1-1, with D unclear. The germline V gene encodes CDR1 SGHTA and CDR2 FQGNSA. The CDR3 runs to 12 residues. Trimming took 2 bases from V and 5 from J, leaving 6 bases between them. In DNA form, the CDR3 reads TGTGCCAGCAGCTTACGGGAAACTGAAGCTTTCTTT. Residues: CASSLRETEAFF.